This T cell receptor (beta chain) was documented in a study of identical twins. TCRdb redid the calling of the 5' RACE reads with MiXCR, one entry per CDR3 protein. The data hold hundreds of thousands of distinct CDR3 sequences, with 6% to 6.5% observed a single time. This clonotype showed up many times. The sequenced sample was naive T cells sorted from blood. This receptor was obtained from a man between 18 and 35 years old in good health.

The CDR3 nucleotides read TGTGCCAGCAGCGGAATGAACACTGAAGCTTTCTTT. Translating gives CASSGMNTEAFF. The chain carries TRBV12-3 or TRBV12-4 and TRBJ1-1; D is unresolved. The CDR3 sequence is 12 residues long. The V gene lost 6 bases and the J gene lost 0 bases, with 5 bases spanning the gap.